This is a list of T cell receptor beta chains from one sample in a study of molecular identifiers for immune sequencing clone quantification. TCRdb re-called the PCR reads through MiXCR, storing one row per CDR3 protein. The sample comprises under 600,000 distinct CDR3 sequences, about 21% of which are singletons, and 0.65% to 0.95% rests with the top ten. The specimen sequenced was naive CD8+ T cells from blood, with Jurkat cell RNA spiked in. These receptors originate from a human donor in good health. Some libraries in this study had Jurkat cell RNA spiked in. Each CDR3 is given with its conserved first and last residue. The order of the fields is clone size, V gene, D gene, J gene, CDR3 DNA, CDR3 protein. A D gene is named only where the DNA matches it firmly. The size of a clone is reported for some rows only, either as once, few or many, or as a class for expanded clones.

many	TRBV5-5	TRBD2	TRBJ2-2	TGTGCCAGCAGCTTGGCGTCTAGCGGGGGGATGAACACCGGGGAGCTGTTTTTT	CASSLASSGGMNTGELFF
many	TRBV29-1	-	TRBJ2-5	TGCAGCGTTGTAGAGGGCATAGGCGAGACCCAGTACTTC	CSVVEGIGETQYF
many	TRBV4-3	-	TRBJ1-4	TGCGCCAGCAGCCAAGATGGGGACGGGAATGAAAAACTGTTTTTT	CASSQDGDGNEKLFF
-	TRBV6-2/TRBV6-3	TRBD1	TRBJ1-4	TGTGCCAGCAGTTACTCGACCTCAGACAGGGTGGATGAAAAACTGTTTTTT	CASSYSTSDRVDEKLFF
few	TRBV20-1	-	TRBJ2-7	TGCAGTGCTAGGGACAGTAAGACCTACGAGCAGTACTTC	CSARDSKTYEQYF
-	TRBV20-1	TRBD2	TRBJ2-2	TGCAGTGCTAACACTCCCGGGACTAGCAACACCGGGGAGCTGTTTTTT	CSANTPGTSNTGELFF
-	TRBV6-2/TRBV6-3	TRBD1	TRBJ1-5	TGTGCCAGCAGCAACCCGGGACAGGGGGCCGTCTGGAGCAATCGGCCCCAGCATTTT	CASSNPGQGAVWSNRPQHF
-	TRBV4-2	TRBD2	TRBJ2-7	TGTGCCAGCAGCCAAGAGTGGGCTAGCGGGACCTACGAGCAGTACTTC	CASSQEWASGTYEQYF
-	TRBV27	-	TRBJ2-6	TGTGCCAGCAGTTTAGCGGTTGTAATTGGTGAGTCTGGGGCCAACGTCCTGACTTTC	CASSLAVVIGESGANVLTF
many	TRBV5-4	TRBD2	TRBJ2-7	TGTGCCAGCAGCGGTGCCGGGACTAGCGGGATGTACGAGCAGTACTTC	CASSGAGTSGMYEQYF
many	TRBV20-1	TRBD2	TRBJ2-5	TGCAGTGCTCCCCCCATTGGCACTAGCGGGCACGTGGTGGAGACCCAGTACTTC	CSAPPIGTSGHVVETQYF
few	TRBV29-1	-	TRBJ2-1	TGCAGCGTTGAAGTCTCGCTAGATTACAATGAGCAGTTCTTC	CSVEVSLDYNEQFF
-	TRBV14	TRBD1	TRBJ2-7	TGTGCCAGCAGCCAAGGGACCCCAGGACAGGGAACCTACGAGCAGTACTTC	CASSQGTPGQGTYEQYF
many	TRBV6-5	TRBD1	TRBJ1-5	TGTGCCAGCAGTTATGATGGGCAGGGGGGTCAGCCCCAGCATTTT	CASSYDGQGGQPQHF